These T cell receptor beta chains were read from a single sample in a study of PD-L1 blockade in urothelial cancer. Clones were sequenced by immunoSEQ multiplex PCR, and TCRdb holds only the in-frame ones, with some missing. Of some 52,000 clones in the sample, roughly four fifths were seen once. The input for sequencing was PBMCs, taken around atezolizumab (anti-PD-L1) treatment. Receptors originate from a man between 65 and 85 years old with urothelial cancer. The CDR3 runs from the conserved cysteine through the conserved F or W. A D gene is named only where the DNA matches it firmly. Clone sizes are given selectively: once, few, many, or a class where the clone is expanded.

CDR3 DNA | CDR3 protein | clone size | J gene | D gene | V gene
TGTGCCAGCAGCTTACTAGAGGGAGGGCCATACAATGAGCAGTTCTTC | CASSLLEGGPYNEQFF | . | TRBJ2-1 | TRBD2 | TRBV13
TGTGCCTGGAAGGGGTTCGGCGGAAGGTCTCATAACTATGGCTACACCTTC | CAWKGFGGRSHNYGYTF | . | TRBJ1-2 | . | TRBV30
TGTGCCAGCAGTCTACCTGGACAGGGATCGCACACTGAAGCTTTCTTT | CASSLPGQGSHTEAFF | . | TRBJ1-1 | TRBD1 | TRBV28
TGTGCCAGCAGCCGGGATAATGTGGGACTAGCGAATTACAATGAGCAGTTCTTC | CASSRDNVGLANYNEQFF | once | TRBJ2-1 | TRBD2 | TRBV5-6
TGTGCCAGCAGCTTAGATAGAAGCGGGAGAGGGGTTGAGCAGTTCTTC | CASSLDRSGRGVEQFF | . | TRBJ2-1 | TRBD2 | TRBV7-3
TGTGCCAGCAGCAACGGAGGGAACACTGAAGCTTTCTTT | CASSNGGNTEAFF | few | TRBJ1-1 | . | TRBV9
TGTGCCAGCAGCCACCAAACAGGGGCTGGCTACACCTTC | CASSHQTGAGYTF | . | TRBJ1-2 | TRBD1 | TRBV7-8
TGCGCCAGCAGCCAAGATTCTAGCGGGAACGCCTACGAGCAGTACTTC | CASSQDSSGNAYEQYF | . | TRBJ2-7 | TRBD2 | TRBV4-3
TGTGCCAGTAGCCAAAGAAGCATCGGGGTATCTAATGAAAAACTGTTTTTT | CASSQRSIGVSNEKLFF | . | TRBJ1-4 | . | TRBV19
TGTGCCAGCAGCTTGGAGGGGACAGGGAGAGCTAACTATGGCTACACCTTC | CASSLEGTGRANYGYTF | . | TRBJ1-2 | TRBD1 | TRBV5-5
TGTGCCAGCTCACCGGGACAGCCTTATCAGCCCCAGCATTTT | CASSPGQPYQPQHF | . | TRBJ1-5 | TRBD1 | TRBV18
TGTGCCAGCAGTTCGGGACAGGGTGCTTACAATGAGCAGTTCTTC | CASSSGQGAYNEQFF | once | TRBJ2-1 | TRBD1 | TRBV27
TGTGCCAGCAGTTTAAGAGCGGGAGGCCCCCTACGTCACGAGCAGTACTTC | CASSLRAGGPLRHEQYF | . | TRBJ2-7 | TRBD2 | TRBV27
TGTGCCAGCAGCCCCAGACAGGGTAGCAATCAGCCCCAGCATTTT | CASSPRQGSNQPQHF | . | TRBJ1-5 | TRBD1 | TRBV7-6
TGTGCCAGCAGCGTAGGTAGCTCCTATAATTCACCCCTCCACTTT | CASSVGSSYNSPLHF | few | TRBJ1-6 | . | TRBV9
TGTGCCAGCAGCTTAGGTCCGGGGAGCCGGGGTATCGAGCGGGAGGGGAATGAGCAGTTCTTC | CASSLGPGSRGIEREGNEQFF | medium-sized | TRBJ2-1 | TRBD2 | TRBV7-3
TGTGCCAGTACCTGGACAGGGAGGACCAAAAACATTCAGTACTTC | CASTWTGRTKNIQYF | . | TRBJ2-4 | TRBD1 | TRBV19
TGTGCCAGCAGCGAGACAACCTTGGGACAACACATTCAGTACTTC | CASSETTLGQHIQYF | once | TRBJ2-4 | . | TRBV11-1
TGTGCCAGCAGATCGACGGGCTATGGCTACACCTTC | CASRSTGYGYTF | . | TRBJ1-2 | . | TRBV27
TGTGCCAGCAGCCCCTCGCGGGTCGGCTATGGCTACACCTTC | CASSPSRVGYGYTF | . | TRBJ1-2 | . | TRBV5-4
TGTGCCAGCAGCTCCCCGGTTTCGAATGAAAAACTGTTTTTT | CASSSPVSNEKLFF | . | TRBJ1-4 | . | TRBV7-9
TGTGCCAGCTCACCAGGAGGGAGCAGGGCAAACATTCAGTACTTC | CASSPGGSRANIQYF | . | TRBJ2-4 | . | TRBV18
TGTGCCAGCAGCTTTCTAGCGGGGCAGTACCAAGAGACCCAGTACTTC | CASSFLAGQYQETQYF | . | TRBJ2-5 | TRBD2 | TRBV7-9
TGCAGCGTTAGGGACAGCATAGACTACGAGCAGTACTTC | CSVRDSIDYEQYF | . | TRBJ2-7 | TRBD1 | TRBV29-1
TGCGCCAGCAGCCAAGATGCTACCCTCAGGGCCCAGTACTTC | CASSQDATLRAQYF | . | TRBJ2-5 | . | TRBV4-1
TGTGCCAGCACCACTTCCAGGGGGAGAGCCCAAGGCTATCAGCCCCAGCATTTT | CASTTSRGRAQGYQPQHF | . | TRBJ1-5 | TRBD1 | TRBV27
TGTGCCAGCTCACCAAGGGAGACTTACGAGCAGTACTTC | CASSPRETYEQYF | . | TRBJ2-7 | . | TRBV18
TGTGCCAGCAGTTTGACAGCGAGCTCCTACGAGCAGTACTTC | CASSLTASSYEQYF | . | TRBJ2-7 | . | TRBV28
TGCGCCAGCACCGGACTGGGCTCTGGAAACACCATATATTTT | CASTGLGSGNTIYF | few | TRBJ1-3 | . | TRBV4-1
TGTGCCATCAGTGAGCGGGAGCTGGGAAGGAATGAGCAGTTCTTC | CAISERELGRNEQFF | . | TRBJ2-1 | . | TRBV10-3
TGCGCCAGCAGCCAAGACGGACAGGGGTCTAACTATGGCTACACCTTC | CASSQDGQGSNYGYTF | . | TRBJ1-2 | TRBD1 | TRBV4-1
TGTGCTAGTGGTTTGGGGGCAGGATCCTACGAGCAGTACTTC | CASGLGAGSYEQYF | . | TRBJ2-7 | . | TRBV12-5
TGCGCCAGCAGCTTGGAAGCAGGGTCTTATGAAAAACTGTTTTTT | CASSLEAGSYEKLFF | once | TRBJ1-4 | . | TRBV5-1
TGTGCCAGCAGTTACTCACGGGGGGTCTACGAGCAGTACTTC | CASSYSRGVYEQYF | . | TRBJ2-7 | TRBD2 | TRBV6-5
TGCGCCAGCAGCCCTATTAGGATCATCCGGGGGTACACTGAAGCTTTCTTT | CASSPIRIIRGYTEAFF | . | TRBJ1-1 | . | TRBV4-1
TGTGCCAGCACCTCTGGGTTGGGGGCCTCTGGAAACACCATATATTTT | CASTSGLGASGNTIYF | once | TRBJ1-3 | . | TRBV7-9
TGTGCCAGCAGCGTAGAGGCGGGGAACTCTGGAAACACCATATATTTT | CASSVEAGNSGNTIYF | . | TRBJ1-3 | . | TRBV9
TGTGCCAGCAGCTTAGGGCAGGGCCTTCATTCACCCCTCCACTTT | CASSLGQGLHSPLHF | . | TRBJ1-6 | . | TRBV7-9
TGTGCCACCAGCAGATACCCGAGCTCCTACGAGCAGTACTTC | CATSRYPSSYEQYF | few | TRBJ2-7 | . | TRBV15
TGTGCCAGCAGCTTGGGACTAGCGGGAGGAGGTGGGGTTACGGAGACCCAGTACTTC | CASSLGLAGGGGVTETQYF | . | TRBJ2-5 | TRBD2 | TRBV7-2
TGTGCCAGCAGCCCCGGGACAGGGAGATCCTACGAGCAGTACTTC | CASSPGTGRSYEQYF | . | TRBJ2-7 | TRBD1 | TRBV7-3
TGTGCCAGCAGCGGGGCCAGGTCTCAGCCCCAGCATTTT | CASSGARSQPQHF | few | TRBJ1-5 | . | TRBV7-8